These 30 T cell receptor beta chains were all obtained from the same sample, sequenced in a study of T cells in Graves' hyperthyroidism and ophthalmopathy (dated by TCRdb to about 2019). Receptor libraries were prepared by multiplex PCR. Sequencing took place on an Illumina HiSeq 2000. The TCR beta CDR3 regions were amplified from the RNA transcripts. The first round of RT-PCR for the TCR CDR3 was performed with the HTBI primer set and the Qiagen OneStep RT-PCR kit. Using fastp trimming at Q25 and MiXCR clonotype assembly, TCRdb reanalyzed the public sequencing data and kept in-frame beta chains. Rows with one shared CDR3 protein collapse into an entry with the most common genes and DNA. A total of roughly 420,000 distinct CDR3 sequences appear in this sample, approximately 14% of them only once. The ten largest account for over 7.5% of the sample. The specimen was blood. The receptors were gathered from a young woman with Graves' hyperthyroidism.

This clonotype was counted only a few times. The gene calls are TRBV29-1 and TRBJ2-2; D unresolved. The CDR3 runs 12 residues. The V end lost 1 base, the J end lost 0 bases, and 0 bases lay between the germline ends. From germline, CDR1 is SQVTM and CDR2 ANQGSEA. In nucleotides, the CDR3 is TGCAGCGTTGAAGCGAACACCGGGGAGCTGTTTTTT. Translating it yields CSVEANTGELFF.

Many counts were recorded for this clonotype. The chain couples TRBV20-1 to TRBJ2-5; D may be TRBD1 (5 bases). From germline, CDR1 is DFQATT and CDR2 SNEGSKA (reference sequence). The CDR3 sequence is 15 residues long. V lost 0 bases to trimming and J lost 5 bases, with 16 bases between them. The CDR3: CSAREARAMGETQYF. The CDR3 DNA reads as TGCAGTGCTAGAGAGGCCAGGGCGATGGGGGAGACCCAGTACTTC.

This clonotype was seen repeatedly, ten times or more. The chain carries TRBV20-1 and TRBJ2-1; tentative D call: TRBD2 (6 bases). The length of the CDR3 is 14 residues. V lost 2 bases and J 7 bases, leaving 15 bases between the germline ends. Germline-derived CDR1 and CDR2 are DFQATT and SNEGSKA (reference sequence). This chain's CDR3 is CSARPFRLGNEQFF. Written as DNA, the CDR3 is TGCAGTGCTAGACCATTCCGACTAGGAAATGAGCAGTTCTTC.

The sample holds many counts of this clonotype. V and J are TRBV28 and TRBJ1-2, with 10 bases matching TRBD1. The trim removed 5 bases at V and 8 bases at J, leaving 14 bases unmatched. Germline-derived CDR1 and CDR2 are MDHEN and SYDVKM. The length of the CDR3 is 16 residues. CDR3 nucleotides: TGTGCCAGCAGTCCCCTCGCCGGGACAGGGGAGAAGGGCTACACCTTC. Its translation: CASSPLAGTGEKGYTF.

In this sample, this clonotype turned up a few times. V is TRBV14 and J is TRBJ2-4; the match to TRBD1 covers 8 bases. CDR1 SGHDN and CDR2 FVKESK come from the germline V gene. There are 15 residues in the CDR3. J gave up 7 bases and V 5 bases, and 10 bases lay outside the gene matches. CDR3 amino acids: CASSASRTGPNIQYF. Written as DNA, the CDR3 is TGTGCCAGCAGCGCATCGAGGACAGGGCCCAACATTCAGTACTTC.

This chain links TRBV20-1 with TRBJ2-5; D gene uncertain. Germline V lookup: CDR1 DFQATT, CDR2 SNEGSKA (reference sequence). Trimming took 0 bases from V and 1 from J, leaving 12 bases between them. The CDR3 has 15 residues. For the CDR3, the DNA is TGCAGTGCTAGAGATGTCGCTACTCCCCAAGAGACCCAGTACTTC. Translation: CSARDVATPQETQYF.

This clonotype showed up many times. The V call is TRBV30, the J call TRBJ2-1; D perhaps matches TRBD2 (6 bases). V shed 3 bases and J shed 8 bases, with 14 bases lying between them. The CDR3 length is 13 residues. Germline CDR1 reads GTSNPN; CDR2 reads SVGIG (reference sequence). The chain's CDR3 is CAWSELLAYEQFF. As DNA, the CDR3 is TGTGCCTGGAGCGAACTACTAGCCTATGAGCAGTTCTTC.

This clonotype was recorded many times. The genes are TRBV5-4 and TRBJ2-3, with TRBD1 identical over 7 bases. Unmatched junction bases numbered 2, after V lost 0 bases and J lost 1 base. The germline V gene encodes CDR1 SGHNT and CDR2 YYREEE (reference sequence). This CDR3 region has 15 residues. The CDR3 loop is CASSLEGGRTDTQYF. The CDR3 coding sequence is TGTGCCAGCAGCTTGGAAGGGGGCCGCACAGATACGCAGTATTTT.

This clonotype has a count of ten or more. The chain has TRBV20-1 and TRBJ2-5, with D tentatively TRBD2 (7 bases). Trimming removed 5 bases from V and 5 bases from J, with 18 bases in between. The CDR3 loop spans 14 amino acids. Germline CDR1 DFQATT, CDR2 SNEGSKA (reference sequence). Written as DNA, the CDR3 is TGCAGTGCTGTGGGGGCGGGAGCGGGGGAGACCCAGTACTTC. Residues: CSAVGAGAGETQYF.

As DNA, the CDR3 is TGCAGCGTTGTAACAGGGCTCATGGACGAGCAGTACTTC. Encoded protein: CSVVTGLMDEQYF. J is TRBJ2-7 and V is TRBV29-1; a possible D gene is TRBD1 (6 bases). This CDR3 spans 13 amino acids. Germline V gene lookup returns CDR1 SQVTM and CDR2 ANQGSEA. Trimming shortened V by 4 bases and J by 5 bases, and 15 bases separated the two germline ends.

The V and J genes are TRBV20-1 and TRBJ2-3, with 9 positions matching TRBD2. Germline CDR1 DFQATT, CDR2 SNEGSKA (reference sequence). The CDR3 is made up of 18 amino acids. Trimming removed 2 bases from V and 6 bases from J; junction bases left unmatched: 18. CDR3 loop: CSARPGASGGPATDTQYF. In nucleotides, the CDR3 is TGCAGTGCTAGACCGGGGGCGAGCGGGGGGCCTGCCACGGATACGCAGTATTTT.

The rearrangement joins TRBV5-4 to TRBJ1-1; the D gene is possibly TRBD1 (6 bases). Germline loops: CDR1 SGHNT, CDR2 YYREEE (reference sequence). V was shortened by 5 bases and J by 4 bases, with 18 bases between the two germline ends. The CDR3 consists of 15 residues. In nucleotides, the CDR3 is TGTGCCAGCAGTTACGGGACAAACGGGATCACTGAAGCTTTCTTT. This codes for CASSYGTNGITEAFF. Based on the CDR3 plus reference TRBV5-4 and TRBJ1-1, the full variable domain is ETGVTQSPTHLIKTRGQQVTLRCSSQSGHNTVSWYQQALGQGPQFIFQYYREEENGRGNFPPRFSGLQFPNYSSELNVNALELDDSALYLCASSYGTNGITEAFFGQGTRLTVV.

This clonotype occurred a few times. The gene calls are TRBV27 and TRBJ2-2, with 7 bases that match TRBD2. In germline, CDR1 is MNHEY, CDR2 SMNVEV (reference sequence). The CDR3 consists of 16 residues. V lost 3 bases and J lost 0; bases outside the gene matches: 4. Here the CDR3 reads CASSFASGTNTGELFF. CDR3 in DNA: TGTGCCAGCAGTTTCGCCAGCGGGACGAACACCGGGGAGCTGTTTTTT.

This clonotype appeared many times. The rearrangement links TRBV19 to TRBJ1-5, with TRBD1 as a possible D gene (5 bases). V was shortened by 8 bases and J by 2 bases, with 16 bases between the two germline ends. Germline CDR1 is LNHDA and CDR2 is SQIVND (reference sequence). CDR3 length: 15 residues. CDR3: CASSDRDGRNQPQHF. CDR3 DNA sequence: TGTGCCAGTTCCGACCGGGACGGCCGCAATCAGCCCCAGCATTTT. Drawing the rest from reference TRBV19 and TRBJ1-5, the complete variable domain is DGGITQSPKYLFRKEGQNVTLSCEQNLNHDAMYWYRQDPGQGLRLIYYSQIVNDFQKGDIAEGYSVSREKKESFPLTVTSAQKNPTAFYLCASSDRDGRNQPQHFGDGTRLSIL.

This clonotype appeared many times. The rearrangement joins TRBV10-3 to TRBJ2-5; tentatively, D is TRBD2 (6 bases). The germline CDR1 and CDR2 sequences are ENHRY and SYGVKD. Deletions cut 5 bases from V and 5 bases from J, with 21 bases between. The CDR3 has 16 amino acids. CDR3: CAISRRSGLSGETQYF. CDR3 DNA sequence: TGTGCCATCAGTCGAAGGAGCGGGCTCTCCGGGGAGACCCAGTACTTC.

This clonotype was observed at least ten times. The CDR3 spells CASRSGTGNQPQHF. In DNA, the CDR3 is TGTGCCAGCAGAAGCGGGACAGGCAATCAGCCCCAGCATTTT. The chain has TRBV6-1 and TRBJ1-5, with TRBD1 identical over 7 bases. The germline V gene encodes CDR1 MNHNS and CDR2 SASEGT. The CDR3 has 14 residues. V lost 6 bases to trimming and J lost 2 bases; unmatched junction nucleotides: 4.

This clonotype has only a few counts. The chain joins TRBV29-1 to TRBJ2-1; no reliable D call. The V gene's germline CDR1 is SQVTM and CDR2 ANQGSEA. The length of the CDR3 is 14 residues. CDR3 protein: CGAVTRYHNNEQFF. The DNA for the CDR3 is TGCGGCGCAGTGACACGATATCACAACAATGAGCAGTTCTTC.

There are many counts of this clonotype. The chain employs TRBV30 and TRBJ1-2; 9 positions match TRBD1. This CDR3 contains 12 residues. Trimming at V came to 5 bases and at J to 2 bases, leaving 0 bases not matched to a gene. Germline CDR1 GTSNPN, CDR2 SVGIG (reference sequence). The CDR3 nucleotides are TGTGCCTGGGGACAGGGGAACTATGGCTACACCTTC. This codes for CAWGQGNYGYTF.

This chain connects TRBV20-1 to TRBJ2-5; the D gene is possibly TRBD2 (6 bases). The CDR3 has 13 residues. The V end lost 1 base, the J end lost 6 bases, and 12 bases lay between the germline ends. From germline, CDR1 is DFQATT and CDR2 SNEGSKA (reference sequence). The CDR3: CSARAGGEKTQYF. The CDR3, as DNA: TGCAGTGCTAGAGCAGGAGGGGAGAAGACCCAGTACTTC.

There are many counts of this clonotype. For the CDR3, the DNA is TGCAGCGTCCTGACTGCACGGGACAGGGGTTACAATGAGCAGTTCTTC. Its protein is CSVLTARDRGYNEQFF. The chain carries TRBV29-1 and TRBJ2-1, with 10 bases identical to TRBD1. Germline assignment: CDR1 SQVTM and CDR2 ANQGSEA. The CDR3 is 16 residues long. Trimming at V came to 6 bases and at J to 4 bases, leaving 12 bases not matched to a gene.

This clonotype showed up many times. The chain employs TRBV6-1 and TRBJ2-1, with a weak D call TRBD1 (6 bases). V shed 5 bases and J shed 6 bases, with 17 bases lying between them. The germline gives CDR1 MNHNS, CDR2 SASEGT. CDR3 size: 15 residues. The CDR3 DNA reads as TGTGCCAGCAGTCCAGGGGTACGTGTAGGCAATGAGCAGTTCTTC. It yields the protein CASSPGVRVGNEQFF.

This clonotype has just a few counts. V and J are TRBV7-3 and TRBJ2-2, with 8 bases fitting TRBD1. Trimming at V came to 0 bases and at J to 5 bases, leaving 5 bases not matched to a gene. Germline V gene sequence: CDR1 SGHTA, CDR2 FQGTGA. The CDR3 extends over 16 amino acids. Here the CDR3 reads CASSLTTGGLTGELFF. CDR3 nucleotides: TGTGCCAGCAGCTTAACCACAGGGGGGCTAACCGGGGAGCTGTTTTTT.

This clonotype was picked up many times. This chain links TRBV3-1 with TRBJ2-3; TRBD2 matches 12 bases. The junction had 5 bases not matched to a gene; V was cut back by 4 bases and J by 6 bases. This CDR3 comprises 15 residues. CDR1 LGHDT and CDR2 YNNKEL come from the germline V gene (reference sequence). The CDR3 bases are TGTGCCAGCAGCCGACTAGCGGGAGAGGGGGATACGCAGTATTTT. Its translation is CASSRLAGEGDTQYF.

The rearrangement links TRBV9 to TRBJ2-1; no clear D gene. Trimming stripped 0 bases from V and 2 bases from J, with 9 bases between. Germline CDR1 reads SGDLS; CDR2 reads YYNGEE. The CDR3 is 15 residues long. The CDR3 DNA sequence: TGTGCCAGCAGCGTAGCAGGTCGGGCCTACAATGAGCAGTTCTTC. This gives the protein CASSVAGRAYNEQFF.

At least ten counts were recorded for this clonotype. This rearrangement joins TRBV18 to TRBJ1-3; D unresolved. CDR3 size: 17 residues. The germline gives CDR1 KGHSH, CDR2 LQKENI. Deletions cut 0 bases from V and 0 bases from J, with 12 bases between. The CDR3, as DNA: TGTGCCAGCTCACCACCGGGAGGAGACCGCTCTGGAAACACCATATATTTT. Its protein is CASSPPGGDRSGNTIYF.

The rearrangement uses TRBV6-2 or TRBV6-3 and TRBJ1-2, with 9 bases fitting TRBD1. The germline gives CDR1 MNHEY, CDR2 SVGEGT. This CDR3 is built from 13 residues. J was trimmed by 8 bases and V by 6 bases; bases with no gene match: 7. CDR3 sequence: CASRDSGTGGYTF. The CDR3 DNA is TGTGCCAGCAGAGATTCCGGGACAGGGGGCTACACCTTC.

The chain's CDR3 is CSARKRAQPNTEAFF. The CDR3 bases are TGCAGTGCCAGGAAGCGTGCCCAGCCGAACACTGAAGCTTTCTTT. The J gene is TRBJ1-1, the V gene TRBV20-1; D not resolved. Germline-derived CDR1 and CDR2 are DFQATT and SNEGSKA (reference sequence). This CDR3 spans 15 amino acids. Trimming removed 6 bases from V and 1 base from J, with 18 bases in between.

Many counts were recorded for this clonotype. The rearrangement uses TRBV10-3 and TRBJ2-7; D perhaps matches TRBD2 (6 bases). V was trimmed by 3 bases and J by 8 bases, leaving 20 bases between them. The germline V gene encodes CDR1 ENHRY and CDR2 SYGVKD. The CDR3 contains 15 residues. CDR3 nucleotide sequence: TGTGCCATCAGTGATGGTCTTAGCGGACCTACGAAGCAGTACTTC. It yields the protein CAISDGLSGPTKQYF.

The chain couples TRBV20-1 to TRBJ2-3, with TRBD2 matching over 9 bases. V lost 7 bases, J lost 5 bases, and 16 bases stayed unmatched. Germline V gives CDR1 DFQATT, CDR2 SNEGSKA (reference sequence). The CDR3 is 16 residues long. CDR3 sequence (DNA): TGCAGTGAACCTGGCCTAGCGGGGAGATATGGAGATACGCAGTATTTT. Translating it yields CSEPGLAGRYGDTQYF.

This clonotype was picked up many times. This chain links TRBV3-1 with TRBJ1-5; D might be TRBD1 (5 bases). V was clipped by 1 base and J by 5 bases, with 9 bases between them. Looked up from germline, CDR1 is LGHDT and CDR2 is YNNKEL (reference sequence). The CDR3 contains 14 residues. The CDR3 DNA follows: TGTGCCAGCAGCCAAGGGTCAGGGTATCAGCCCCAGCATTTT. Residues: CASSQGSGYQPQHF.